Below, 10 T cell receptor beta chains from the same sample are listed, as sequenced in a study of type 1 regulatory T cells. The study, taken as a whole, reports: Compared with non-type 1 regulatory T cells, type 1 regulatory T cells showed a more restricted TCR repertoire.

A single record per CDR3 protein comes from TCRdb applying MiXCR to the reads. The data show roughly 71,000 distinct CDR3 sequences, 20% seen once. Their specific antigens are unknown. Sequences were obtained from cultured type 1 regulatory T (Tr1) cells, either the whole culture or a sorted fraction (not recorded which). These receptors came from a human donor in good health.

This chain connects TRBV11-3 to TRBJ2-7; D could derive from TRBD1 or TRBD2 (5 bases each). Trimming left V 0 bases short and J 6 bases short, with 6 bases between. Germline values: CDR1 SGHNT, CDR2 YENEEA. This CDR3 has 12 amino acids. The CDR3 spells CASSLDGTEQYF. As DNA, the CDR3 is TGTGCCAGCAGCTTAGACGGGACCGAGCAGTACTTC.

This clonotype was seen a few times. The J gene is TRBJ1-1, the V gene TRBV5-1, with no clear D. V was clipped by 1 base and J by 0 bases, with 7 bases between them. Germline CDR1 and CDR2: SGHRS and YFSETQ. CDR3 length: 14 amino acids. The CDR3 is CASSLHDMNTEAFF. CDR3 nucleotides: TGCGCCAGCAGCTTGCACGATATGAACACTGAAGCTTTCTTT.

The V and J genes are TRBV5-1 and TRBJ1-1; maybe TRBD1 (5 bases). This CDR3 has 14 residues. The germline CDR1 and CDR2 sequences are SGHRS and YFSETQ. V was trimmed by 2 bases and J by 3 bases, leaving 11 bases between them. The DNA of the CDR3 is TGCGCCAGCAGCTTCATGGGGGGTGACACTGAAGCTTTCTTT. Protein product: CASSFMGGDTEAFF.

This clonotype was picked up a small number of times. V usage is TRBV6-2 or TRBV6-3 and J usage is TRBJ1-1; no reliable D call. Germline V gives CDR1 MNHEY, CDR2 SVGEGT. CDR3 size: 13 residues. Trimming removed 7 bases from V and 7 bases from J, with 16 bases in between. The CDR3 protein is CASNVGRHREAFF. The CDR3 coding sequence is TGTGCCAGCAATGTAGGGCGCCATCGTGAAGCTTTCTTT.

Only a few counts were recorded for this clonotype. The chain recombines TRBV5-1 with TRBJ1-2; the D gene is possibly TRBD1 (6 bases). CDR3 length: 15 residues. In germline, CDR1 is SGHRS, CDR2 YFSETQ. The V end was cut by 4 bases, the J end by 4 bases, with 17 bases between. This CDR3 reads CASSREGGAPYGYTF. The CDR3 DNA reads TGCGCCAGCAGCCGGGAGGGGGGAGCCCCCTATGGCTACACCTTC.

This clonotype was seen repeatedly, ten times or more. The chain has TRBV11-2 and TRBJ2-1, with D maybe TRBD2 (6 bases). The CDR3 has 12 residues. The germline V gene has CDR1 SGHAT and CDR2 FQNNGV. V was cut by 1 base and J by 13 bases, with 11 bases left in between. The CDR3 coding sequence is TGTGCCAGCAGCTTAGGCTCCGGGGGTCAGTTCTTC. Its translation: CASSLGSGGQFF.

This clonotype was detected ten times or more. The chain links TRBV7-8 to TRBJ2-5; TRBD2 aligns across 15 bases. This CDR3 is 18 amino acids long. In germline, CDR1 is SGHVS, CDR2 FQNEAQ. Trimming removed 5 bases from V and 3 bases from J; junction bases left unmatched: 10. This CDR3 is CASSRTPRTSGREETQYF. CDR3 nucleotide sequence: TGTGCCAGCAGCCGAACCCCCAGGACTAGCGGGAGGGAAGAGACCCAGTACTTC.

The chain uses TRBV10-3 and TRBJ1-2; 7 nucleotides agree with TRBD1. This CDR3 contains 15 residues. The V gene's germline CDR1 is ENHRY and CDR2 SYGVKD. Germline trimming cut 10 bases from V and 4 bases from J; bases unmatched to any gene: 15. CDR3 region: CATFGTEGFGYGYTF. CDR3 DNA sequence: TGTGCCACATTCGGGACAGAGGGGTTTGGCTATGGCTACACCTTC.

The chain uses TRBV20-1 and TRBJ2-7, with D perhaps matching TRBD2 (5 bases). Trimming cost V 5 bases and J 1 base, with 6 bases left between them. The CDR3 is 11 amino acids. The germline CDR1 and CDR2 sequences are DFQATT and SNEGSKA (reference sequence). CDR3 region: CSARRSYEQYF. CDR3 bases: TGCAGTGCTCGGAGGTCCTACGAGCAGTACTTC.

The V and J genes are TRBV18 and TRBJ2-5; TRBD2 matches at 8 bases. From germline, CDR1 is KGHSH and CDR2 LQKENI. The CDR3 has 16 residues. V lost 3 bases, J lost 6 bases, and 12 bases stayed unmatched. For the CDR3, the DNA is TGTGCCAGCTCACCCGTGGGCCTAGCGGGCGAGAAGACCCAGTACTTC. This gives the protein CASSPVGLAGEKTQYF.